This TCR beta chain derives from a study of T-cell reconstitution after alpha-beta-depleted transplantation in children. For TCRbeta, the library was prepared with unique molecular identifiers. Each CDR3 protein is one row after TCRdb ran MiXCR on the PCR reads. The data hold about 400,000 distinct CDR3 sequences, with 13% observed a single time. This clonotype was counted at least ten times. J lost 8 bases, V lost 4 bases, and 13 bases had no gene match. The CDR3 has 17 amino acids. Sequenced material: PBMCs, taken from the stem cell graft. The clonotype originates from a human donor who donated a stem cell graft to a child with Fanconi anemia. This rearrangement joins TRBV12-3 or TRBV12-4 to TRBJ2-1; 11 bases are shared with TRBD1. The CDR3 DNA is TGTGCCAGCAGTTCAACCCCCGGGACAGGGGGTGGGTATGAGCAGTTCTTC. It is translated as CASSSTPGTGGGYEQFF.